The T cell receptor beta chain under discussion was sequenced for a study of blood T cell repertoires in COVID-19. Study information: The analysed material was cDNA or gDNA that came from T cells, B-cell-depleted T cells, or PBMCs.

TCRdb's copy holds only in-frame clones and misses some; the assay was immunoSEQ multiplex PCR. The sample has roughly 140,000 clones, 75% to 85% seen once. The germline V and J ends were trimmed by 4 bases and 6 bases, with 10 bases remaining between them. Germline lookup yields CDR1 SNHLY and CDR2 FYNNEI. The CDR3 has 12 residues. The sample consisted of peripheral blood. The sequence was collected from a woman between 45 and 60 years old in a cohort sampled during active or convalescent COVID-19. The V gene is TRBV2, the J gene TRBJ2-7; D might be TRBD1 (5 bases). This chain's CDR3 is CASSGQGFEQYF. The DNA of the CDR3 is TGTGCCAGCAGTGGGCAGGGTTTCGAGCAGTACTTC.